This T cell receptor (beta chain) comes out of a study of metastatic and nonmetastatic thyroid tumors. Looking at the study overall: Repertoire comparisons spanned blood and tumor or nodule tissue from malignant and benign thyroid patients. Points from the study as a whole: Versus benign nodules, malignant thyroid tumors reportedly had significantly higher TCR beta diversity, in blood and tumor.

No patient received treatment before thyroid surgery. On this clone itself: What it recognizes is unknown. The junction shows a germline mismatch at one end, possibly a read error. This specimen includes other DNA sequences encoding the same CDR3.

Authors' analysis steps: Researchers built a distant-metastasis classifier for papillary thyroid cancer that drew on CDR3 differences across clinicopathological groups. MiXCR reprocessed the PCR reads for TCRdb. The V and J calls, along with clone size, are taken from TCRdb and not from the paper's own processing. The sample has 65,000 to 70,000 clones, 12% to 15% seen once. Per the germline V gene, CDR1 is SGHRS and CDR2 is YFSETQ. This CDR3 spans 12 amino acids. The TCR sequence derives from a male donor with papillary thyroid cancer or a benign thyroid nodule (not recorded which). Some clones in this sample may be carry-over from other donors' samples. The sequenced sample was blood. This chain uses TRBV5-1 with TRBJ1-1; perhaps TRBD1 as D (5 bases). The CDR3 sequence is CASSLAGEEAFF. The CDR3 DNA reads TGCGCAAGCAGCTTGGCGGGGGAAGAAGCCTTCTTT.